These T cell receptor beta chains were read from a single sample in a study of cytomegalovirus exposure and HLA in healthy donors. Profiled with immunoSEQ multiplex PCR; TCRdb holds only in-frame clones, not every one. The table has approximately 190,000 clones, roughly 80% seen once. Sequencing used PBMCs. These receptors were collected from a woman aged 18 to 35 in good health and CMV-seronegative. CDR3s include the opening cysteine and the closing phenylalanine or tryptophan. A D gene is named only where the DNA matches it firmly.

17	TRBV9	TRBJ2-3	NA	CASSVGSLDYDRDTQYF
16	TRBV6-1	TRBJ2-7	NA	CASSESEGGLSYEQYF
13	TRBV11-2	TRBJ1-1	NA	CASSLGGHTEAFF
12	TRBV10-2	TRBJ1-5	NA	CASSQGNQPQHF
17	TRBV18	TRBJ2-6	TRBD1	CASSPGTGGSGANVLTF
20	TRBV4-1	TRBJ2-2	TRBD2	CASSQGLGLAGGTNTGELFF
15	TRBV6-6	TRBJ2-5	TRBD1	CASTLRDRGRKTQYF
13	TRBV11-2	TRBJ2-1	NA	CASSFEGWSEQFF
17	TRBV5-4	TRBJ1-2	NA	CASSPWKGGGRNYGYTF
12	TRBV11-3	TRBJ2-1	NA	CASSLGLPKQFF
18	TRBV5-6	TRBJ1-1	NA	CASRPQGIQNVGNTEAFF
17	TRBV7-6	TRBJ2-1	NA	CASSLRRGGSSYNEQFF
13	TRBV6-1	TRBJ1-1	NA	CASSGSGQTEAFF
14	TRBV7-9	TRBJ2-7	NA	CASSLRTASYEQYF
17	TRBV2	TRBJ2-4	TRBD2	CASSDGAGGPFFDIQYF
14	TRBV27	TRBJ2-1	NA	CASSSLLRGNEQFF
11	TRBV29-1	TRBJ1-1	NA	CSVQGNTEAFF
14	TRBV7-2	TRBJ1-1	TRBD1	CASSLTGVGTEAFF
16	TRBV11-2	TRBJ1-6	TRBD1	CASRSPGTGYNSPLHF
18	TRBV4-2	TRBJ2-1	TRBD2	CASSQEFLRTSGLNEQFF
15	TRBV15	TRBJ1-3	NA	CATSRVGDSGNTIYF
16	TRBV11-2	TRBJ2-3	TRBD2	CASSTLTLAGTDTQYF
13	TRBV11-3	TRBJ1-2	NA	CASSWPRSYGYTF
15	TRBV19	TRBJ2-7	TRBD1	CASSVGTGAAYEQYF
15	TRBV7-2	TRBJ1-6	NA	CASSSGRTSHSPLHF
14	TRBV9	TRBJ2-5	NA	CASSGTGLEETQYF
13	TRBV28	TRBJ2-2	NA	CASSLPRSGELFF
15	TRBV29-1	TRBJ1-2	NA	CSVSPGQGSPSLWSF
12	TRBV19	TRBJ2-7	NA	CASSKGGYEQYF
16	TRBV7-2	TRBJ1-1	NA	CASSFGGWGTNTEAFF
15	TRBV7-2	TRBJ1-2	TRBD1	CASSFDREADYGYTF
15	TRBV11-2	TRBJ2-5	NA	CASSLNPGNEETQYF
15	TRBV4-3	TRBJ1-1	NA	CASSQAGRGRTEAFF
14	TRBV27	TRBJ2-1	NA	CASSPQGIGNEQFF
15	TRBV7-9	TRBJ1-6	NA	CASSFGGDTNSPLHF
18	TRBV19	TRBJ2-7	TRBD2	CASSARLAGYRVSYEQYF
15	TRBV10-1	TRBJ1-4	NA	CASSESAGRQEKLFF
15	TRBV6-5	TRBJ2-5	TRBD2	CASSTLGGDQETQYF
19	TRBV7-2	TRBJ1-5	NA	CASSALRAIGVGSNQPQHF
15	TRBV5-1	TRBJ1-6	NA	CASSPSTPGNSPLHF
14	TRBV4-1	TRBJ2-1	TRBD2	CASRRLALEVEQFF